The clone carrying this TCR beta chain came up many times. Its matching antigen is unknown. Among all donors, each was a healthy Caucasian. Germline V gene lookup returns CDR1 SGHTA and CDR2 FQGNSA. V was clipped by 8 bases and J by 4 bases; unmatched bases: 9. This CDR3 is 14 amino acids long. This sample is drawn from a study of identical twins. Findings and caveats of the study: Reduced insertions were recorded for abundant cord blood beta clonotypes, with no such pattern in memory repertoires. Excess sharing by twins proved weaker in beta out-of-frame sequences.

TCRdb reprocessed the 5' RACE reads with MiXCR, giving one entry per CDR3 protein. This sample has 250,000 or so distinct CDR3 sequences, with 7% found just once. The data also belong to a second study, concerning yellow fever vaccine responses in identical twins. As that study records: Twins' T cell vaccine responses reportedly looked partly convergent, partly personalized.

This clonotype was obtained from a woman aged 18-29 years in good health. The chain is built from TRBV7-2 and TRBJ1-2; 8 positions match TRBD1. Sequencing input: memory (CD45RO+) T cells sorted from blood. For the CDR3, the DNA is TGTGCCAGCGGGGAGACAGGGGATATCTATGGCTACACCTTC. This codes for CASGETGDIYGYTF.